These 19 T cell receptor beta chains share one sample of origin, sequenced in a study of tissue T cells after allogeneic stem cell transplantation. The data were produced by immunoSEQ multiplex PCR, yet TCRdb's version contains in-frame clones alone and is incomplete. The sample lists 48,000 or so clones; 65% to 80% were seen once. The source material was sorted cells pooled from one or two spleens. Receptors were obtained from a pool of C57BL/6 mice in good health.

Remarks on this clone: Any gene name here is a mouse gene name. The sequence runs out 1 residue before the end of the CDR3; the remainder is reconstructed from the germline J gene. The J gene is TRBJ2-2, the V gene TRBV2, with 11 bases matching TRBD2. Germline V gene lookup returns CDR1 LGHNA and CDR2 YSYQKL. Trimming removed 3 bases from V and 3 bases from J; junction bases left unmatched: 6. The CDR3 has 17 residues. This CDR3 is CASSHAGTGGDTGQLYF. The part of the CDR3 DNA that was read is TGTGCCAGCAGCCACGCCGGGACTGGGGGCGACACCGGGCAGCTCTAC.

Worth noting for this clone: Gene names and germline match the mouse. The CDR3 end falls 1 residue outside the read, so it is completed with the germline J gene. The rearrangement uses TRBV5 and TRBJ2-3; 7 bases align to TRBD2. Trimming removed 4 bases from V and 2 bases from J; junction bases left unmatched: 9. CDR1 and CDR2 from the germline V gene are LGHNA and YNLKQL (reference sequence). CDR3 length: 16 residues. The CDR3 loop is CASSPTGRATAETLYF. CDR3 DNA (partial): TGTGCCAGCAGCCCGACTGGGAGGGCGACTGCAGAAACGCTGTAT.

Details on this clone: The gene symbols are mouse symbols. The CDR3 end lies 1 residue beyond the end of the read and is filled in from the germline J gene. The gene calls are TRBV13-3 and TRBJ1-6; no clear D gene. TRBJ1-6 carries the ORF label, with uncertain function. Germline values: CDR1 NNHDY, CDR2 SYVADS. The V end lost 0 bases, the J end lost 4 bases, and 8 bases lay between the germline ends. This CDR3 comprises 15 residues. CDR3 sequence: CASSDAAEYNSPLYF. CDR3 DNA (partial): TGTGCCAGCAGTGATGCGGCAGAATATAATTCGCCCCTCTAC.

Turning to this clone: Here the gene names and germline are mouse. CDR3 DNA, as far as it was read: TGTGCCAGCAGCCTGGACTGGGGGGGCTCCTATGAACAGTAC. This gives the protein CASSLDWGGSYEQY. In full, the CDR3 is CASSLDWGGSYEQYF. The chain couples TRBV3 to TRBJ2-7; 12 bases fit TRBD2. The read halts 1 residue ahead of the CDR3 end, with the missing end drawn from the germline J gene. CDR3 length equals 15 residues. Germline V CDR1 and CDR2: SNHLY, FYNGKV (reference sequence). After removal of 5 bases from V and 0 bases from J, the junction contained 2 bases not matched to a gene.

A word on this clone: Gene names are the mouse ones. The chain's CDR3 is CAWSLRFNNQAPLF. The DNA read from the CDR3 is TGTGCCTGGAGTCTTAGATTTAACAACCAGGCTCCGCTT. J is TRBJ1-5 and V is TRBV31; unclear D gene. The observed sequence ends 1 residue before the CDR3 terminus, with the missing tail filled in from the germline J gene. Trimming took off 0 bases at V and 0 bases at J, with 6 bases between the two ends. Germline V lookup: CDR1 GKSSPN, CDR2 SITVG. The CDR3 covers 14 residues.

There are a few counts of this clone. Mouse names are used for the genes. The CDR3 spells CASGDEGHNERLFF. The sequenced part of the CDR3 DNA is TGTGCCAGCGGTGATGAAGGACACAACGAAAGATTATTT. The chain couples TRBV13-2 to TRBJ1-4; D might be TRBD1 (5 bases). The sequence runs out 1 residue before the end of the CDR3; the remainder is reconstructed from the germline J gene. Germline CDR1 is NNHNN and CDR2 is SYGAGS (reference sequence). V gave up 0 bases and J gave up 4 bases, with 7 bases separating them. The CDR3 contains 14 residues.

This clone was seen just once. Gene and germline names: mouse. The CDR3 end is not reached by the read, which stops 1 residue before it; the germline J gene fills it in. The chain recombines TRBV13-3 with TRBJ2-1; 8 bases match TRBD2. V lost 3 bases, J lost 7 bases, and 6 bases stayed unmatched. The CDR3 runs 14 residues. CDR1 and CDR2 (germline): NNHDY, SYVADS. Incomplete CDR3 DNA: TGTGCCAGCAGTGCCCTGGGGGGCCGGGCTGAGCAGTTC. Protein sequence: CASSALGGRAEQF. The whole CDR3 sequence is CASSALGGRAEQFF.

A note on this clone: The genes are named according to mouse. The read ends 1 residue before the CDR3 terminus; that terminus is restored from the germline J gene. The V gene is TRBV16, the J gene TRBJ1-4; TRBD1 is a possible D gene (5 bases). CDR1 and CDR2 (germline): SGHSA, FRNQAP. This CDR3 spans 15 amino acids. V was clipped by 0 bases and J by 4 bases, with 9 bases between them. CDR3 in amino acids: CASSLEWGGNERLFF. CDR3 DNA, as far as it was read: TGTGCAAGCAGCTTAGAATGGGGGGGCAACGAAAGATTATTT.

As for this clone: Gene and germline names: mouse. Read sequence stops 1 residue before the CDR3 end, and the germline J gene provides the missing end. The chain combines TRBV5 with TRBJ1-4, with D unclear. The germline V gene encodes CDR1 LGHNA and CDR2 YNLKQL (reference sequence). CDR3 length: 14 residues. Trimming stripped 0 bases from V and 4 bases from J, with 6 bases between. CDR3 amino acids: CASSQDPINERLFF. The part of the CDR3 DNA that was read is TGTGCCAGCAGCCAAGATCCCATCAACGAAAGATTATTT.

Note on this clone: Mouse names are used for the genes. The observed sequence ends 1 residue before the CDR3 terminus, with the missing tail filled in from the germline J gene. The sample contains more than one DNA sequence encoding this CDR3. This sequence joins TRBV23 and TRBJ1-1; no check of the table's D call, TRBD1, against the DNA was made. The CDR3 length is 13 residues. The germline CDR1 and CDR2 sequences are KGHTA and FQNQQP. The CDR3 protein is CSSSPGQNTEVFF. CDR3 bases read: TGCTCCAGCAGTCCGGGACAGAACACAGAAGTCTTC. Complete variable domain (other parts from reference TRBV23 and TRBJ1-1): DAAVTQKPRYLIKMKGQEAEMKCIPEKGHTAVFWYQQKQSKELKFLIYFQNQQPLDQIDMVKERFSAVCPSSSLCSLGIRTCEAEDSALYLCSSSPGQNTEVFFGKGTRLTVV.

Regarding this clone: Mouse germline and gene names are used. The CDR3 end falls 1 residue outside the read, so it is completed with the germline J gene. The rearrangement links TRBV2 to TRBJ1-4; D remains unclear. Trimming took off 2 bases at V and 1 base at J, with 5 bases between the two ends. Germline assignment: CDR1 LGHNA and CDR2 YSYQKL. The CDR3 has 14 residues. CDR3 amino acids: CASSQPASNERLFF. CDR3 DNA (partial): TGTGCCAGCAGCCAACCAGCTTCCAACGAAAGATTATTT.

There are a few counts of this clone. The gene names here belong to mouse. From the germline J gene comes the end of the CDR3, since the read stops 1 residue before it. The chain combines TRBV13-2 with TRBJ2-7; the match to TRBD2 covers 9 bases. V was pared by 0 bases and J by 6 bases, with 4 bases of the junction left unmatched. Germline lookup yields CDR1 NNHNN and CDR2 SYGAGS (reference sequence). The CDR3 sequence is 14 residues long. The part of the CDR3 DNA that was read is TGTGCCAGCGGTGATGTTGGGGGGGCGCCTGAACAGTAC. It is translated as CASGDVGGAPEQY. The complete CDR3 reads CASGDVGGAPEQYF.

To note about this clone: Any gene name here is a mouse gene name. The sequenced fragment ends 1 residue before the CDR3 boundary, so the rest is inferred from the germline J gene. The chain couples TRBV13-1 to TRBJ1-4; D unclear. Germline V gives CDR1 NSHNY, CDR2 SYGAGN. V lost 1 base, J lost 0 bases, and 4 bases lay in between. The CDR3 sequence is 14 residues long. The part of the CDR3 DNA that was read is TGTGCCAGCAGTGATCGGGTTTCCAACGAAAGATTATTT. Translation gives CASSDRVSNERLF. The entire CDR3 reads CASSDRVSNERLFF.

This clone was found once. Mouse names are used for the genes. The read falls 1 residue short of the CDR3 end, and the missing part is taken from the germline J gene. V and J are TRBV31 and TRBJ2-4, with TRBD1 matching 8 bases. The ends lost 0 bases at V and 8 bases at J; junction bases unmatched: 4. This CDR3 has 13 amino acids. CDR1 is GKSSPN and CDR2 is SITVG in the germline V gene. Here the CDR3 reads CAWSLQGAATLYF. The sequenced part of the CDR3 DNA is TGTGCCTGGAGTCTCCAGGGGGCTGCCACCTTGTAC.

Note on this clone: Mouse gene names apply. The CDR3 is cut off 1 residue early in the read; its end comes from the germline J gene. This sequence joins TRBV19 and TRBJ2-5, with 8 bases matching TRBD1. With 1 base clipped from V and 4 bases from J, the junction kept 5 bases outside the gene matches. The germline V gene encodes CDR1 FNHDT and CDR2 SITEND (reference sequence). CDR3 length equals 15 residues. The DNA read from the CDR3 is TGTGCCAGCAGTATAACCCCGGGACAGGAAGACACCCAGTAC. It is translated as CASSITPGQEDTQY. The complete CDR3 sequence is CASSITPGQEDTQYF. Full variable domain (rest looked up from reference TRBV19 and TRBJ2-5): GGIITQTPKFLIGQEGQKLTLKCQQNFNHDTMYWYRQDSGKGLRLIYYSITENDLQKGDLSEGYDASREKKSSFSLTVTSAQKNEMAVFLCASSITPGQEDTQYFGPGTRLLVL.

Notes on this clone: The gene names given are mouse names. Read data end 1 residue before the CDR3 end; the end is taken from the germline J gene. This chain uses TRBV2 with TRBJ1-2, with D perhaps TRBD1 (5 bases). Germline assignment: CDR1 LGHNA and CDR2 YSYQKL. The CDR3 extends over 14 amino acids. Trimming shortened V by 1 base and J by 0 bases, and 6 bases separated the two germline ends. The CDR3 spells CASSQGGANSDYTF. Incomplete CDR3 DNA: TGTGCCAGCAGCCAAGGGGGGGCAAACTCCGACTACACC.

On this clone itself: Gene names and germline refer to mouse. The read ends 1 residue shy of where the CDR3 ends; the end is completed using the germline J gene. The V call is TRBV3, the J call TRBJ2-3; TRBD2 aligns across 10 bases. Germline assignment: CDR1 SNHLY and CDR2 FYNGKV (reference sequence). V dropped 1 base and J dropped 5; count of bases not matched to a gene: 0. The CDR3 consists of 14 residues. This CDR3 is CASSLDWGGETLYF. CDR3 bases read: TGTGCCAGCAGCTTAGACTGGGGGGGAGAAACGCTGTAT.

This clone turned up a few times. Genes and germline are mouse. The read stops 1 residue short of the end of the CDR3; the missing end is completed from the germline J gene. The chain carries TRBV16 and TRBJ2-7, with D unresolved. The CDR3 runs 14 residues. The ends were cut back, 1 base at V and 4 bases at J, with 11 bases in the middle. CDR1 is SGHSA, CDR2 FRNQAP, per germline. The CDR3 is CASSLVPVTYEQYF. The covered CDR3 bases are TGTGCAAGCAGCTTAGTGCCTGTGACTTATGAACAGTAC. Based on the CDR3 plus reference TRBV16 and TRBJ2-7, the full variable domain is NAGVIQTPRHKVTGKGQEATLWCEPISGHSAVFWYRQTIVQGLEFLTYFRNQAPIDDSGMPKERFSAQMPNQSHSTLKIQSTQPQDSAVYLCASSLVPVTYEQYFGPGTRLTVL.

Of note for this clone: Mouse names are used for the genes. The CDR3 is cut off 1 residue early in the read; its end comes from the germline J gene. The chain combines TRBV13-3 with TRBJ2-7; no clear D gene. The V and J ends lost 1 base and 6 bases respectively, with 8 bases between them. Germline CDR1 is NNHDY and CDR2 is SYVADS. This CDR3 has 12 amino acids. The chain's CDR3 is CASSDKLFEQYF. CDR3 bases read: TGTGCCAGCAGTGATAAACTCTTTGAACAGTAC.